The next 13 T cell receptor beta chains were all read from a single sample in a study of T cell repertoires in cytomegalovirus infection (dated by TCRdb to 2018 to 2020). The listed sequencing device is Illumina HiSeq 1500. TCRdb applied fastp at Q25 and MiXCR to the public reads, then kept only in-frame beta chains. Each CDR3 protein appears once, grouped with its most common genes and DNA. This sample holds approximately 190,000 distinct CDR3 sequences; less than 9.5% were observed only once. Roughly 5% of the sample comes from the top ten. Sequenced: PBMCs. These receptors came from a human donor in good health (CMV status not recorded). Some clones in this sample may be carry-over from other donors' samples.

The chain joins TRBV29-1 to TRBJ2-5; D gene ambiguous. Germline V lookup: CDR1 SQVTM, CDR2 ANQGSEA. Trimming took 7 bases from V and 4 from J, leaving 13 bases between them. CDR3 length: 12 residues. The CDR3 here is CSAVGRRETQYF. The CDR3 region has the DNA TGCAGCGCGGTCGGCAGACGAGAGACCCAGTACTTC.

This clonotype was observed many times. The rearrangement links TRBV7-2 to TRBJ2-1; 8 bases fit TRBD2. V lost 2 bases to trimming and J lost 5 bases; unmatched junction nucleotides: 5. The CDR3 consists of 15 residues. Germline loops: CDR1 SGHTA, CDR2 FQGNSA. CDR3 sequence reads: CASSLTSGKHNEQFF. In nucleotides, the CDR3 is TGTGCCAGCAGCTTAACTAGCGGAAAACACAATGAGCAGTTCTTC.

This clonotype was counted many times. V and J are TRBV7-2 and TRBJ1-3; 9 bases map to TRBD1. This CDR3 region has 16 residues. CDR1 and CDR2 from the germline V gene are SGHTA and FQGNSA. The V segment lost 3 bases and the J segment 0 bases; nucleotides outside the gene matches: 3. CDR3 DNA sequence: TGTGCCAGCAGCTTTGGGACAGGGCTCTCTGGAAACACCATATATTTT. It is translated as CASSFGTGLSGNTIYF.

At least ten counts were recorded for this clonotype. The chain couples TRBV7-3 to TRBJ2-1, with 9 positions matching TRBD2. This CDR3 is built from 17 residues. V shed 1 base and J 6 bases; nucleotides not matched to a gene: 10. Germline V gives CDR1 SGHTA, CDR2 FQGTGA. The CDR3 region has the DNA TGTGCCAGCAGCTTAAAGGTCCAACTAGCGGGCCCCAATGAGCAGTTCTTC. Its protein product is CASSLKVQLAGPNEQFF.

This clonotype was seen repeatedly, ten times or more. This chain links TRBV6-2 or TRBV6-3 with TRBJ2-7; 8 positions agree with TRBD1. The CDR3 contains 13 residues. Germline CDR1 reads MNHEY; CDR2 reads SVGEGT. The ends lost 5 bases at V and 4 bases at J; junction bases unmatched: 4. The DNA of the CDR3 is TGTGCCAGCAGTCGAGACAGGGGATACGAGCAGTACTTC. It encodes CASSRDRGYEQYF.

This clonotype was seen ten or more times. The rearrangement joins TRBV7-9 to TRBJ1-4; TRBD1 is a possible D gene (5 bases). Germline lookup yields CDR1 SEHNR and CDR2 FQNEAQ (reference sequence). There are 13 residues in the CDR3. Trimming took off 3 bases at V and 6 bases at J, with 8 bases between the two ends. The DNA for the CDR3 is TGTGCCAGCAGCTTTGGGGCTGATGAAAAACTGTTTTTT. It is translated as CASSFGADEKLFF.

This clonotype was counted at least ten times. V is TRBV28 and J is TRBJ1-5; D is unclear. Trimming shortened V by 7 bases and J by 4 bases, and 14 bases separated the two germline ends. CDR3 size: 14 residues. Looked up from germline, CDR1 is MDHEN and CDR2 is SYDVKM. The CDR3 loop is CASTFGQENQPQHF. The CDR3 DNA is TGTGCCAGCACCTTCGGGCAGGAAAATCAGCCCCAGCATTTT.

This clonotype appeared a few times. This chain links TRBV4-3 with TRBJ1-2; 7 bases line up with TRBD1. The germline V gene encodes CDR1 LGHNA and CDR2 YSLEER. The CDR3 spans 16 residues. Losses at the gene ends were 0 bases for V and 6 bases for J; bases not matched to a gene: 10. This CDR3 reads CASSQEVVGRGNGYTF. CDR3 nucleotides: TGCGCCAGCAGCCAAGAGGTCGTCGGCAGGGGGAATGGCTACACCTTC.

The chain employs TRBV4-3 and TRBJ1-1, with TRBD1 identical over 7 bases. Per germline, CDR1 LGHNA and CDR2 YSLEER. The CDR3 consists of 17 residues. J gave up 2 bases and V 2 bases, and 11 bases lay outside the gene matches. This CDR3 is CASSQLRQGGFNTEAFF. CDR3 DNA: TGCGCCAGCAGCCAACTCAGACAGGGCGGCTTTAACACTGAAGCTTTCTTT.

Worth noting for this clonotype: A much larger clone differs by one base, so this may be a read error. V is TRBV4-3 and J is TRBJ1-1; D unclear. The CDR3 contains 14 residues. Germline V gene data show CDR1 as LGHNA and CDR2 as YSLEER. The CDR3 here is CASSQDIGAPEALF. The CDR3 coding sequence is TGCGCCAGCAGCCAAGATATTGGAGCCCCTGAAGCTTTATTT.

This clonotype was seen repeatedly, ten times or more. The chain combines TRBV12-3 or TRBV12-4 with TRBJ2-3, with D unresolved. The germline V and J ends were trimmed by 6 bases and 2 bases, with 9 bases remaining between them. This CDR3 contains 13 residues. The CDR3: CASRRSITDTQYF. DNA of the CDR3: TGTGCCAGCAGGCGTTCCATCACAGATACGCAGTATTTT.

This clonotype was seen more than once but under ten times. The chain joins TRBV4-3 to TRBJ1-3, with D possibly TRBD1 on 6 matching bases. The CDR3 loop spans 14 amino acids. V was cut by 3 bases and J by 4 bases, with 10 bases left in between. Germline lookup yields CDR1 LGHNA and CDR2 YSLEER. CDR3 coding DNA: TGCGCCAGCAGCCATACAGGGACGGGAAACACCATATATTTT. Translated, it gives CASSHTGTGNTIYF.

In this sample, this clonotype turned up many times. The rearrangement joins TRBV12-3 or TRBV12-4 to TRBJ2-7, with D unclear. This CDR3 comprises 12 residues. The V and J ends lost 3 bases and 6 bases respectively, with 9 bases between them. The CDR3 reads CASSLFGSEQYF. Here the CDR3 DNA reads TGTGCCAGCAGTTTGTTCGGAAGCGAGCAGTACTTC.